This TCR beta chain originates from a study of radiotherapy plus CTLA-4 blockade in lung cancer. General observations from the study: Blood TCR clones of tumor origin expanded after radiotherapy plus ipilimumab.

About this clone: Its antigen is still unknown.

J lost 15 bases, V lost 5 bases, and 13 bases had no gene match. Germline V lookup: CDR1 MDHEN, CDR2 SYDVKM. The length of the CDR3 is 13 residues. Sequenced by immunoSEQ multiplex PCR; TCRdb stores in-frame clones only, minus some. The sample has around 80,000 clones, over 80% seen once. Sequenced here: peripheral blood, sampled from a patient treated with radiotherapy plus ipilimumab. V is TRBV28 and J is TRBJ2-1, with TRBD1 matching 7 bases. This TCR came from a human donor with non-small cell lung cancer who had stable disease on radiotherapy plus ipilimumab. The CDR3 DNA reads TGTGCCAGCAGTCCGGGGCCAGGACAGGTCTGGTTCTTC. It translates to CASSPGPGQVWFF.